This section outlines one T cell receptor (beta chain) sequence together with its context. Its antigen is undetermined. Sequencing was performed with immunoSEQ multiplex PCR; in TCRdb, only in-frame clones are kept and a portion is missing. The data hold about 150,000 clones, with less than 95% observed a single time. Both about-4-week and about-12-week second-dose recipients were combined. This sample stems from a study of T cell responses to AZD1222 COVID-19 vaccine. After removal of 1 base from V and 5 bases from J, the junction contained 6 bases not matched to a gene. Germline-derived CDR1 and CDR2 are SGHNT and YYREEE (reference sequence). This CDR3 has 15 amino acids. Study observations and caveats: Donor demographics were predominantly white British with a female majority; clonal diversity may be underestimated. Repertoires were obtained solely post-peak T cell response. Elevations in Spike-specific TCR breadth and depth followed administration of two AZD1222 doses.

The sequences come from peripheral blood, collected 28 days after the second AZD1222 dose. This TCR was recovered from an adult who received the AZD1222 COVID-19 vaccine. The chain is built from TRBV5-4 and TRBJ1-5; the match to TRBD1 covers 7 bases. CDR3 amino acids: CASSLSTGADQPQHF. The CDR3 coding sequence is TGTGCCAGCAGCTTGAGTACAGGGGCGGATCAGCCCCAGCATTTT.